This TCR beta chain was sequenced in a study of blood T cells in healthy people across ages. Study-level points and caveats: In the absence of known donor CMV status, changes in expanded clonotypes were possibly confounded. Strong correlation linked observed beta diversity and percent naive T cells.

The CDR3 totals 13 residues. CDR1 and CDR2 from the germline V gene are SNHLY and FYNNEI. V was shortened by 2 bases and J by 0 bases, with 4 bases between the two germline ends. Using a J-beta primer mix together with a sample-barcoded 5' primer, a second PCR was run for about 6 to 12 cycles. A minimum of 2.5 million CDR3-containing paired-end reads was obtained for each sample. MiXCR, run by TCRdb on the 5' RACE reads, gives a single entry per CDR3 protein. The data contain hundreds of thousands of distinct CDR3 sequences, 45% to 55% of them singletons. The sample holds one count of this clonotype. Antigen specificity is unknown. Being one base from a much bigger clone, this may be a read error.

Sequencing was done on a sample of blood. This clonotype was sampled from a man of 80 years or more in good health. The chain has TRBV2 and TRBJ1-1; D gene unclear. The CDR3 coding sequence is TGTGCCAGCAGTGAACAGTTGAACACTGAAGCTTTCTTT. It specifies CASSEQLNTEAFF.